A single T cell receptor (beta chain) is shown here with its context. Its antigen remains unknown. TCRdb re-called the RT-PCR reads with MiXCR, one entry per CDR3 protein. The table includes hundreds of thousands of distinct CDR3 sequences, around 8% detected once. This entry is derived from a study of response to subunit inactivated influenza vaccine. Study results and limitations: Each seasonal influenza vaccination, the authors suggested, recruits few new T cells.

CDR1 and CDR2 (germline): MNHEY, SVGEGT. The CDR3 covers 13 residues. V was trimmed by 8 bases and J by 6 bases, leaving 14 bases between them. Sequenced material: PBMCs from blood, taken around 25 months after vaccination. V and J are TRBV6-2 or TRBV6-3 and TRBJ1-5; TRBD1 is a possible D gene (5 bases). This receptor was taken from a man between 50 and 69 years old who received an inactivated influenza vaccine. The CDR3 protein is CASGTLRGQPQHF. CDR3 sequence (DNA): TGTGCCAGCGGGACCCTCCGGGGTCAGCCCCAGCATTTT.